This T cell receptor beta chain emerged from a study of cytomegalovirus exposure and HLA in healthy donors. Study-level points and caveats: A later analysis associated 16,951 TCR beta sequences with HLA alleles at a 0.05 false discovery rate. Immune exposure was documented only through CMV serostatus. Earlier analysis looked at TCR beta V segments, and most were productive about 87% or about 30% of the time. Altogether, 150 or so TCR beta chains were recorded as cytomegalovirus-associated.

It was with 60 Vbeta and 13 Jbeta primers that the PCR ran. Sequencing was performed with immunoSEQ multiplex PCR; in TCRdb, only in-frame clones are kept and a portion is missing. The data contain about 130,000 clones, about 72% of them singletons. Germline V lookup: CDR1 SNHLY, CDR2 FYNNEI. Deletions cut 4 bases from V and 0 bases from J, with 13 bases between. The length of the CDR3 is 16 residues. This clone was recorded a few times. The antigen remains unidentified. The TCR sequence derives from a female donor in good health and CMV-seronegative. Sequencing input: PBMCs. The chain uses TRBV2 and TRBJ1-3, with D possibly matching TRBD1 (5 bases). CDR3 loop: CASSVQGLSSGNTIYF. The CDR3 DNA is TGTGCCAGCAGTGTCCAGGGCCTGAGCTCTGGAAACACCATATATTTT.